The following is a TCR beta chain sequence with its context. The entry originates in a study of blood T cell repertoires in COVID-19. Overall study: From T cells, B-cell-depleted T cells, or PBMCs came the material, which was cDNA or gDNA.

Sequencing used immunoSEQ multiplex PCR; TCRdb keeps in-frame clones, though not all of them. The table has roughly 95,000 clones, about 84% seen once. Germline values: CDR1 SGHVS, CDR2 FNYEAQ. This CDR3 is built from 14 residues. Germline trimming cut 6 bases from V and 5 bases from J; bases unmatched to any gene: 9. The chain carries TRBV7-6 and TRBJ2-5; 7 nucleotides agree with TRBD2. The source is a human donor in a cohort sampled during active COVID-19. Material: peripheral blood. CDR3 sequence (DNA): TGTGCCAGCAGGGATAGCGGGCCCGGGGAGACCCAGTACTTC. Residues: CASRDSGPGETQYF.